This T cell receptor beta chain was sequenced for a study of OX40 agonist ivuxolimab in advanced cancers. Study background: Among those enrolled, mean age was 60 years (range about 23 to 85) and over 70% were male. Of the participants, approximately 36% had some prior anti-PD-1, anti-PD-L1 or anti-CTLA-4 therapy, which was allowed. Findings and limits, study-wide: Certain nonresponders likewise exhibited a low normalized T-cell clonal expansion.

This CDR3 region has 16 residues. Germline V CDR1 and CDR2: SGDLS, YYNGEE. Trimming removed 0 bases from V and 2 bases from J; junction bases left unmatched: 6. Here immunoSEQ multiplex PCR was the method, and the copy in TCRdb shows in-frame clones only, minus some. The sample lists tens of thousands of clones, over 75% occurring once. Notes on this clone: Its matching antigen is unknown.

This sequence joins TRBV9 and TRBJ2-5, with TRBD2 matching 8 bases. The TCR was taken from an adult with an advanced solid tumor such as melanoma, head and neck, liver or kidney cancer. The specimen was CD4+ or CD8+ T cells sorted from blood, collected in a trial of the OX40 agonist ivuxolimab. The CDR3 loop is CASSVGSGGLQETQYF. The CDR3 DNA follows: TGTGCCAGCAGCGTAGGAAGCGGGGGACTTCAAGAGACCCAGTACTTC.